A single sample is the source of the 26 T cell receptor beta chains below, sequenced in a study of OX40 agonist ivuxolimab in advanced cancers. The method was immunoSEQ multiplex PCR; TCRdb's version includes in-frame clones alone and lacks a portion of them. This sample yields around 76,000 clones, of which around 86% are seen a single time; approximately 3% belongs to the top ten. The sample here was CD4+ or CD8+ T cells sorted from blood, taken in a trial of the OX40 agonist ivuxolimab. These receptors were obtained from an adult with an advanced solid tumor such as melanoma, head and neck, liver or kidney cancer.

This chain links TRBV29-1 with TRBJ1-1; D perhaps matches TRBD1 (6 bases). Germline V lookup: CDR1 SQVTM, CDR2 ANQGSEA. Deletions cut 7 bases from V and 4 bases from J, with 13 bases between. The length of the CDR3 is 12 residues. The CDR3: CSAVHRATEAFF. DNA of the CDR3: TGCAGCGCTGTACACAGGGCCACTGAAGCTTTCTTT.

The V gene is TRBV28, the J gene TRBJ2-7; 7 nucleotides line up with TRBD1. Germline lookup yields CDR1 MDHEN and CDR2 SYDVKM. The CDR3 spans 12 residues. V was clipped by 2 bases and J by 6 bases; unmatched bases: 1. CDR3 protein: CASSLRQGEQYF. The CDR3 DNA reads TGTGCCAGCAGTTTAAGACAGGGCGAGCAGTACTTC.

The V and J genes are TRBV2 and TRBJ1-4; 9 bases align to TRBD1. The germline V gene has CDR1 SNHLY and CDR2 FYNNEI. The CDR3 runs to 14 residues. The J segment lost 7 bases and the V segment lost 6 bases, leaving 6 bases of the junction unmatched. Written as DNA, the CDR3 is TGTGCCAGCAGACAGGGGGCTTTGAGTGAAAAACTGTTTTTT. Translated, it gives CASRQGALSEKLFF.

CDR3 residues: CAWSNLGQANTEAFF. The CDR3 coding sequence is TGTGCCTGGAGTAACCTGGGACAGGCGAACACTGAAGCTTTCTTT. V is TRBV30 and J is TRBJ1-1, with 8 bases that match TRBD1. This CDR3 spans 15 amino acids. The trim removed 2 bases at V and 1 base at J, leaving 6 bases unmatched. Germline CDR1 is GTSNPN and CDR2 is SVGIG (reference sequence).

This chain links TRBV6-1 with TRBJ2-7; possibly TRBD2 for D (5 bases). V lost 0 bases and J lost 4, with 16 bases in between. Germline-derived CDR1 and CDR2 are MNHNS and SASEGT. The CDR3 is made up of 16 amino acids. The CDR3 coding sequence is TGTGCCAGCAGTGAAGCGCTCTCACGAGGCGGGTACGAGCAGTACTTC. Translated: CASSEALSRGGYEQYF.

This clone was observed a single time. The CDR3 protein is CASSSHGTGGNEQYF. Written as DNA, the CDR3 is TGTGCCAGCAGTTCCCACGGGACAGGGGGCAACGAGCAGTACTTC. V gene TRBV28 combines with J gene TRBJ2-7, with 12 bases identical to TRBD1. This CDR3 is 15 amino acids long. The V gene's germline CDR1 is MDHEN and CDR2 SYDVKM. Trimming removed 4 bases from V and 5 bases from J; junction bases left unmatched: 6.

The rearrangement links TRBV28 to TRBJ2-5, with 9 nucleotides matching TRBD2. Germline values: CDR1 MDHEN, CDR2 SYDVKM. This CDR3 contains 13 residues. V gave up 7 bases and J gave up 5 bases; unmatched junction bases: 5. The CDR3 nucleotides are TGTGCCAGCACCAGGACTAGCGACGAGACCCAGTACTTC. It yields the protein CASTRTSDETQYF.

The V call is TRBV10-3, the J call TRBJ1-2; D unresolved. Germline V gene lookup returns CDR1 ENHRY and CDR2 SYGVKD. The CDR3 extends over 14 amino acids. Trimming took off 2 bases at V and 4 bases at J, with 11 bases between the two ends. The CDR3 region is CAISERAGAYGYTF. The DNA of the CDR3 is TGTGCCATCAGTGAGCGTGCAGGAGCCTATGGCTACACCTTC.

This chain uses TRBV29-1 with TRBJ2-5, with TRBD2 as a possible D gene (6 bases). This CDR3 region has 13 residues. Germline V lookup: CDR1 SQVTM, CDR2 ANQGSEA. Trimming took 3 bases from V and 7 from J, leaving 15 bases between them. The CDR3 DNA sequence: TGCAGCGTTGACGCAGGCGGGGAAGTGACCCAGTACTTC. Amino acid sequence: CSVDAGGEVTQYF.

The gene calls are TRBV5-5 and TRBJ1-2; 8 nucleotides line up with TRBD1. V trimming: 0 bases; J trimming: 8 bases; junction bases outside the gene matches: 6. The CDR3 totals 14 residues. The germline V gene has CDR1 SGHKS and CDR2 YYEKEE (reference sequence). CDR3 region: CASSLDGTGGGYTF. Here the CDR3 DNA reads TGTGCCAGCAGCTTGGACGGGACAGGCGGCGGCTACACCTTC.

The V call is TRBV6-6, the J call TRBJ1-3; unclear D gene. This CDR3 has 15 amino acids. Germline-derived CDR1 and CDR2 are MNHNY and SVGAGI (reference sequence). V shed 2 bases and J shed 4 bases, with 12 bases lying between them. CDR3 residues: CASSYEGVAGNTIYF. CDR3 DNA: TGTGCCAGCAGTTACGAGGGTGTCGCAGGAAACACCATATATTTT.

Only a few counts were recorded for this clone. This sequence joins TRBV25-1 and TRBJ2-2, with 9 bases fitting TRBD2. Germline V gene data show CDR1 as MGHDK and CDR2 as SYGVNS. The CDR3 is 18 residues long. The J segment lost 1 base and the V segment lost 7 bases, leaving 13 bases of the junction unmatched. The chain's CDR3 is CASTRGTSGRVNTGELFF. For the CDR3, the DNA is TGTGCCAGCACCCGGGGCACTAGCGGGCGGGTGAACACCGGGGAGCTGTTTTTT. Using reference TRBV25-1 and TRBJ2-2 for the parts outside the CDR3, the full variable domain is EADIYQTPRYLVIGTGKKITLECSQTMGHDKMYWYQQDPGMELHLIHYSYGVNSTEKGDLSSESTVSRIRTEHFPLTLESARPSHTSQYLCASTRGTSGRVNTGELFFGEGSRLTVL.

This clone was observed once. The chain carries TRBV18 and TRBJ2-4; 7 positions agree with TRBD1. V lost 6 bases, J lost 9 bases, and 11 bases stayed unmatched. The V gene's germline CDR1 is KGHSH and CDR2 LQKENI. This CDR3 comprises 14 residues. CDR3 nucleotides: TGTGCCAGCTCCCAAGGGGACAGTTGGACCATTCAGTACTTC. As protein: CASSQGDSWTIQYF. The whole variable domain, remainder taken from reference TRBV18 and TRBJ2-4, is NAGVMQNPRHLVRRRGQEARLRCSPMKGHSHVYWYRQLPEEGLKFMVYLQKENIIDESGMPKERFSAEFPKEGPSILRIQQVVRGDSAAYFCASSQGDSWTIQYFGAGTRLSVL.

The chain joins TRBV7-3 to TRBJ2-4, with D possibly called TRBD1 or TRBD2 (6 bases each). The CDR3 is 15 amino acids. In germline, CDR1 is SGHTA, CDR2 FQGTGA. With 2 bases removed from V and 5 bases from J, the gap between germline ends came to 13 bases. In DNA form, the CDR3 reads TGTGCCAGCAGCTTAGGATCGGGGGCCCAAAACATTCAGTACTTC. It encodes CASSLGSGAQNIQYF. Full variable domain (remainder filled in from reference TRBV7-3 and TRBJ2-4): GAGVSQTPSNKVTEKGKYVELRCDPISGHTALYWYRQSLGQGPEFLIYFQGTGAADDSGLPNDRFFAVRPEGSVSTLKIQRTERGDSAVYLCASSLGSGAQNIQYFGAGTRLSVL.

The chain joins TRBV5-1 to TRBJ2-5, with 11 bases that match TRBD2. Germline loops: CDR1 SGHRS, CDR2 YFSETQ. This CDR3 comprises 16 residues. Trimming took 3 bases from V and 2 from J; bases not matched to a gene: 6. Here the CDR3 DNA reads TGCGCCAGCAGCTCCGAGCCTAGCGGGGGGCAAGAGACCCAGTACTTC. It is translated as CASSSEPSGGQETQYF.

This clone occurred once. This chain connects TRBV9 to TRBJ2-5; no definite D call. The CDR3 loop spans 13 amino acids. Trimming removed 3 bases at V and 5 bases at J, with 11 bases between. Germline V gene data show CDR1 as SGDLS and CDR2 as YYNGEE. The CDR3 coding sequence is TGTGCCAGCAGCGCAGACACTGGGGAGACCCAGTACTTC. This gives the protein CASSADTGETQYF.

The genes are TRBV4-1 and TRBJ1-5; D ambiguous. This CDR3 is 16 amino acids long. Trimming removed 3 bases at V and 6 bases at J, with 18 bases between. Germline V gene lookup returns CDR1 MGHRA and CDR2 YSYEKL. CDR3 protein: CASSQGRGMDRQPQHF. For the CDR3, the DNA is TGCGCCAGCAGCCAGGGTCGGGGAATGGATCGTCAGCCCCAGCATTTT.

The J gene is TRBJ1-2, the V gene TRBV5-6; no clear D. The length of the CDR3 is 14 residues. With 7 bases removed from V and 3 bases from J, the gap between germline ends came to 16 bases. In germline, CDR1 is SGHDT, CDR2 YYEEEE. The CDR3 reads CASSRPEGDYGYTF. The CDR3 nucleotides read TGTGCCAGCTCGCGCCCTGAGGGAGACTATGGCTACACCTTC.

CDR3 sequence (DNA): TGCAGCGTTGAAGAGTGGGGCAGGGGGAACACTGAAGCTTTCTTT. Amino acid sequence: CSVEEWGRGNTEAFF. The genes are TRBV29-1 and TRBJ1-1, with D perhaps matching TRBD1 (6 bases). The CDR3 is made up of 15 amino acids. Trimming left V 0 bases short and J 1 base short, with 12 bases between. The V gene's germline CDR1 is SQVTM and CDR2 ANQGSEA.

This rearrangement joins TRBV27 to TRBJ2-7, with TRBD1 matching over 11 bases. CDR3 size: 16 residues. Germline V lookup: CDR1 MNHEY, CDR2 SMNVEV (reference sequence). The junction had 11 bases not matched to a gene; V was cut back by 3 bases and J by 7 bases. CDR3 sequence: CASSLSPGQGASEQYF. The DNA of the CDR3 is TGTGCCAGCAGTTTGTCTCCAGGACAGGGGGCGTCGGAGCAGTACTTC.

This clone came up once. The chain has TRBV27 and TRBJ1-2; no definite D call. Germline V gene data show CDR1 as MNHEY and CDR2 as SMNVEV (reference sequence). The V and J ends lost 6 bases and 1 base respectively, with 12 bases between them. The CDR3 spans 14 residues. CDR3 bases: TGTGCCAGCAGGAAAGACCGAAATAACTATGGCTACACCTTC. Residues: CASRKDRNNYGYTF.

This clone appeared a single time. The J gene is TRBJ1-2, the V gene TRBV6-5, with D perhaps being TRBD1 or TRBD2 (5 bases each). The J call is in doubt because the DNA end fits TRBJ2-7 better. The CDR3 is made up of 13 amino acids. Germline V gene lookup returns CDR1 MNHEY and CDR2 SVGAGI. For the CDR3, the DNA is TGTGCCAGCAGTCTCTCCGGTTCGAGGGGACAGTACTTC. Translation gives CASSLSGSRGQYF.

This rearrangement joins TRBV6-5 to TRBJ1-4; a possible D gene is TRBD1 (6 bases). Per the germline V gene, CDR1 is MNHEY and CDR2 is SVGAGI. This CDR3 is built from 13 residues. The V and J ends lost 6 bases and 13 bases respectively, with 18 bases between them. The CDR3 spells CASRTGPNRGLFF. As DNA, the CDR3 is TGTGCCAGCAGGACAGGCCCTAACCGGGGACTGTTTTTT.

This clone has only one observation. The CDR3 DNA follows: TGTGCCAGCAGCTTTAGGGAAAAACTGTTTTTT. It specifies CASSFREKLFF. The chain employs TRBV5-6 and TRBJ1-4; D remains unclear. The CDR3 spans 11 residues. Germline V gene sequence: CDR1 SGHDT, CDR2 YYEEEE. Deletions cut 2 bases from V and 8 bases from J, with 4 bases between.

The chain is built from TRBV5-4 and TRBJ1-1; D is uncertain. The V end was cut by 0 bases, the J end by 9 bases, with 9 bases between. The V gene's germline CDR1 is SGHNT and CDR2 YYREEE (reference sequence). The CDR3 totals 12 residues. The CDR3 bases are TGTGCCAGCAGCTTGGGCAGAGGCAAAGCTTTCTTT. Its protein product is CASSLGRGKAFF.

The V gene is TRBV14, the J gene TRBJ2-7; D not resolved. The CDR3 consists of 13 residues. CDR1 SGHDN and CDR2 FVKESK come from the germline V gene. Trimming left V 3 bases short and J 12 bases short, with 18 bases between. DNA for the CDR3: TGTGCCAGCAGCCAGGTTACCAATCTGGGAATGTACTTC. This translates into CASSQVTNLGMYF.